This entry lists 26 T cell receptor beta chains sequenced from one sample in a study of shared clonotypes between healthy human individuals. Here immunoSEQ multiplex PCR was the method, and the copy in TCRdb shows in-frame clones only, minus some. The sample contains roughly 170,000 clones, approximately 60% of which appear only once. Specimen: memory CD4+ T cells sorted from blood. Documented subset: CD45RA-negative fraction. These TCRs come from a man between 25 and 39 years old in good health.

The CDR3 protein is CASSWRRGVTNEKLFF. The CDR3 nucleotides are TGCGCCAGCAGCTGGCGACGGGGTGTGACTAATGAAAAACTGTTTTTT. This chain uses TRBV4-1 with TRBJ1-4; D not resolved. The CDR3 has 16 amino acids. Trimming cost V 5 bases and J 2 bases, with 15 bases left between them. Looked up from germline, CDR1 is MGHRA and CDR2 is YSYEKL.

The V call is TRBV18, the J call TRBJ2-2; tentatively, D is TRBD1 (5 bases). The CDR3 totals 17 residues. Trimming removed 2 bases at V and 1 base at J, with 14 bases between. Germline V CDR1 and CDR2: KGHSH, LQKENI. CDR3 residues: CASSPIYGALNTGELFF. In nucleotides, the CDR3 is TGTGCCAGCTCACCAATATATGGGGCGTTGAACACCGGGGAGCTGTTTTTT.

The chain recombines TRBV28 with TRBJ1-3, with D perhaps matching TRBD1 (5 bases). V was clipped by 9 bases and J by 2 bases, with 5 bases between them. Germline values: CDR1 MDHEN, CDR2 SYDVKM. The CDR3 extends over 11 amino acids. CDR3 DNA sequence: TGTGCCAGGGGGGCTGGAAACACCATATATTTT. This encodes CARGAGNTIYF.

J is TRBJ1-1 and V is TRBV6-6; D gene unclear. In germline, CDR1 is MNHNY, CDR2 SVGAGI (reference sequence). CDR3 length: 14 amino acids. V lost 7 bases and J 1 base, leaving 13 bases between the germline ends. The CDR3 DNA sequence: TGTGCCAGCATTCCTCCCGGCGGGAACACTGAAGCTTTCTTT. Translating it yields CASIPPGGNTEAFF.

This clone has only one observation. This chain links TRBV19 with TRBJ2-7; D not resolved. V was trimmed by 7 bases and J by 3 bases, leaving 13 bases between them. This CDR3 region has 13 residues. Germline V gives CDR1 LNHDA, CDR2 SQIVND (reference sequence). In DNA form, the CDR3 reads TGTGCCAGTAAGGCACAATGGGACTACGAGCAGTACTTC. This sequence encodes CASKAQWDYEQYF.

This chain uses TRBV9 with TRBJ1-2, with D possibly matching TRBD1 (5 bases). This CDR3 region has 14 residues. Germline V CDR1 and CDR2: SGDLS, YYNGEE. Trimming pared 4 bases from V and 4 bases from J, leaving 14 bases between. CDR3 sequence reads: CASSPERGGYGYTF. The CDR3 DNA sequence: TGTGCCAGCAGCCCAGAGAGGGGCGGCTATGGCTACACCTTC.

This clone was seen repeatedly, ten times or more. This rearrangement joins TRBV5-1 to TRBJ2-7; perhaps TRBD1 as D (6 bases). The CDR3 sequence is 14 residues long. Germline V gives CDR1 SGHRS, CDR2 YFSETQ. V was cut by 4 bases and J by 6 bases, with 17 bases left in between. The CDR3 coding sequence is TGCGCCAGCAGCCCCGACGACAGGATAGGCGAGCAGTACTTC. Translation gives CASSPDDRIGEQYF.

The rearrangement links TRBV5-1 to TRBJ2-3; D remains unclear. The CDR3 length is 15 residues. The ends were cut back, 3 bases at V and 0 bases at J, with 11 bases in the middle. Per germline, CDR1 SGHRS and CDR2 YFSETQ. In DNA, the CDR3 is TGCGCCAGCAGCTCCCATACTCTAAGCACAGATACGCAGTATTTT. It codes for CASSSHTLSTDTQYF. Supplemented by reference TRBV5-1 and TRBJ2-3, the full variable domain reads KAGVTQTPRYLIKTRGQQVTLSCSPISGHRSVSWYQQTPGQGLQFLFEYFSETQRNKGNFPGRFSGRQFSNSRSEMNVSTLELGDSALYLCASSSHTLSTDTQYFGPGTRLTVL.

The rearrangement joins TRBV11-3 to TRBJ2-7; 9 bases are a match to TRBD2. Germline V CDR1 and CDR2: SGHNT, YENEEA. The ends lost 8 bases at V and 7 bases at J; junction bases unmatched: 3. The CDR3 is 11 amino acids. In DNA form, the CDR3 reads TGTGCCAGCGCGGCGGGGGGGGAGCAGTACTTC. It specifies CASAAGGEQYF.

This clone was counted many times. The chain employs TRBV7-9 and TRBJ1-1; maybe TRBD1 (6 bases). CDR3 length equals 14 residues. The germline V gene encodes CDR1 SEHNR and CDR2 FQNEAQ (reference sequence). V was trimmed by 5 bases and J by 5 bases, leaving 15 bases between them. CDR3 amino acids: CASSQAGAQTEAFF. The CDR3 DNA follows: TGTGCCAGCAGCCAGGCGGGGGCGCAAACTGAAGCTTTCTTT.

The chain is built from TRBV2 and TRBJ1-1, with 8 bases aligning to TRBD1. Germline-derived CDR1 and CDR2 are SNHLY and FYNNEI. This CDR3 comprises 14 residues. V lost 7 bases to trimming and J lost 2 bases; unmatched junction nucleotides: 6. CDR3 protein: CASTADRVNTEAFF. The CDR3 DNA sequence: TGTGCCAGCACCGCGGACAGGGTCAACACTGAAGCTTTCTTT.

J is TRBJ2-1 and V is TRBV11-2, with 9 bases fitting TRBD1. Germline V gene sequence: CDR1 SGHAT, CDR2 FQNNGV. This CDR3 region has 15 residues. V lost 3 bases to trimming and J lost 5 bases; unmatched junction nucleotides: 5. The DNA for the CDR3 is TGTGCCAGCAGCTTCCGGGACAGGGAAAACAATGAGCAGTTCTTC. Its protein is CASSFRDRENNEQFF.

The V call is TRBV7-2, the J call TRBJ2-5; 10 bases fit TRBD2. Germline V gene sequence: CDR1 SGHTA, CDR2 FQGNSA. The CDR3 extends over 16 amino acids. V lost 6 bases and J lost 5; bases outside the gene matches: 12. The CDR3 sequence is CASRLLAGASGETQYF. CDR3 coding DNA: TGTGCCAGCAGACTTCTAGCGGGAGCCTCGGGGGAGACCCAGTACTTC.

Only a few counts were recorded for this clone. The CDR3 sequence is CASSWGTGYMNTEAFF. CDR3 coding DNA: TGTGCCAGCAGCTGGGGGACAGGTTACATGAACACTGAAGCTTTCTTT. The chain has TRBV5-5 and TRBJ1-1, with TRBD1 matching 8 bases. This CDR3 comprises 16 residues. The V gene's germline CDR1 is SGHKS and CDR2 YYEKEE (reference sequence). The V and J ends lost 3 bases and 0 bases, in that order; junction bases with no gene match: 7. The variable domain in full, completed from reference TRBV5-5 and TRBJ1-1, reads DAGVTQSPTHLIKTRGQQVTLRCSPISGHKSVSWYQQVLGQGPQFIFQYYEKEERGRGNFPDRFSARQFPNYSSELNVNALLLGDSALYLCASSWGTGYMNTEAFFGQGTRLTVV.

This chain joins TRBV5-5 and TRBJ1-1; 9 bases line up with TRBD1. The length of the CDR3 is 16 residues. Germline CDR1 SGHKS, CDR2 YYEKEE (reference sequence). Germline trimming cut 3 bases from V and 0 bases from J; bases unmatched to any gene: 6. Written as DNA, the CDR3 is TGTGCCAGCAGCTCGGACAGGGGTATGATGAACACTGAAGCTTTCTTT. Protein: CASSSDRGMMNTEAFF. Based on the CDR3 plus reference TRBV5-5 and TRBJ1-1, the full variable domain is DAGVTQSPTHLIKTRGQQVTLRCSPISGHKSVSWYQQVLGQGPQFIFQYYEKEERGRGNFPDRFSARQFPNYSSELNVNALLLGDSALYLCASSSDRGMMNTEAFFGQGTRLTVV.

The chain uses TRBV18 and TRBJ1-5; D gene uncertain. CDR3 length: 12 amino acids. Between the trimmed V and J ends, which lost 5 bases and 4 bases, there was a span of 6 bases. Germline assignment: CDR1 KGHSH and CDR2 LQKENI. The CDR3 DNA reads TGTGCCAGCTCAGAAAATAATCAGCCCCAGCATTTT. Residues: CASSENNQPQHF.

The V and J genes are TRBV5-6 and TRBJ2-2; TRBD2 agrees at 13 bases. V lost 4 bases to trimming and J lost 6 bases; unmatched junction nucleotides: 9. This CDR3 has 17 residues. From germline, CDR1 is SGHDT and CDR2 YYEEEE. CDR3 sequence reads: CASSLRTSGRKAGELFF. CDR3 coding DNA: TGTGCCAGCAGCCTGCGGACTAGCGGGAGAAAAGCCGGGGAGCTGTTTTTT.

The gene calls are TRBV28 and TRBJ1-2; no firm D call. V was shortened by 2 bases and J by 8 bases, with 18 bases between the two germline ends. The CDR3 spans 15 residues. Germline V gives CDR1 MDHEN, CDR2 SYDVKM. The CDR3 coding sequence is TGTGCCAGCAGTTTAACTTTGGGCGGCCGGTTGGGCTACACCTTC. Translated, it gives CASSLTLGGRLGYTF.

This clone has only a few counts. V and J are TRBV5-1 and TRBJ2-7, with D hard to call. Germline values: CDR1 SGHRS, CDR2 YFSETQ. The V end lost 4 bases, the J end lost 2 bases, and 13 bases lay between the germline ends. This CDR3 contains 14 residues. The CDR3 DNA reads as TGCGCCAGCAGCATAACTGGCGGAGCCTACGAGCAGTACTTC. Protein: CASSITGGAYEQYF.

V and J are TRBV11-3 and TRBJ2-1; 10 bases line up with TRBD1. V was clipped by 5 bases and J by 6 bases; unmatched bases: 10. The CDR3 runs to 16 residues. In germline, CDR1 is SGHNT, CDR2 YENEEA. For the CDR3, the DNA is TGTGCCAGCAGCCCCTCATTCGGGACAGGGGCCAATGAGCAGTTCTTC. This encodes CASSPSFGTGANEQFF.

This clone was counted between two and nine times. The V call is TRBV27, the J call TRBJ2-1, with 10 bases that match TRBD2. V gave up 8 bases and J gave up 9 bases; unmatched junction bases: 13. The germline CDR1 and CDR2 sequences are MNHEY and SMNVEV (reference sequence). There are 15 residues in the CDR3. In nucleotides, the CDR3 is TGTGCCAGCGGAGTTAGCGGGAGGACGATCAGTGAGCAGTTCTTC. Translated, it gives CASGVSGRTISEQFF.

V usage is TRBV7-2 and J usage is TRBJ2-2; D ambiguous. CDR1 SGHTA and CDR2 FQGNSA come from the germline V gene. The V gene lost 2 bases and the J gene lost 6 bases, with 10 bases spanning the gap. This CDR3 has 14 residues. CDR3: CASSLLGFAGELFF. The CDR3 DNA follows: TGTGCCAGCAGCTTATTGGGGTTTGCCGGGGAGCTGTTTTTT.

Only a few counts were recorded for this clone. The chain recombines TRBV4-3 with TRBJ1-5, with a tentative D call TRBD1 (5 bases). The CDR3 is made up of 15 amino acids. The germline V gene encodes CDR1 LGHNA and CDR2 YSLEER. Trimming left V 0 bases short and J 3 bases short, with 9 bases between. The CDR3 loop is CASSQEEGFNQPQHF. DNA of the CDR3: TGCGCCAGCAGCCAAGAAGAGGGGTTCAATCAGCCCCAGCATTTT.

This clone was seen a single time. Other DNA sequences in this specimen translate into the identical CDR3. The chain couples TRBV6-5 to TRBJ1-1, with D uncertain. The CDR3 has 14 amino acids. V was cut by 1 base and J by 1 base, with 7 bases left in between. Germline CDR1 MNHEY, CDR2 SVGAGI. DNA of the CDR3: TGTGCCAGCAGTTACTTACGGGGGAACACTGAAGCTTTCTTT. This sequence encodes CASSYLRGNTEAFF.

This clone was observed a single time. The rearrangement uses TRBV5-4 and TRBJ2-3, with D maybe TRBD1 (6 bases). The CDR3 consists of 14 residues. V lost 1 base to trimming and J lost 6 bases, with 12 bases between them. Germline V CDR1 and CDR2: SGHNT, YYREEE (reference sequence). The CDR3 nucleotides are TGTGCCAGCAGCTTGTTACAGGGTTTGGATACGCAGTATTTT. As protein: CASSLLQGLDTQYF.

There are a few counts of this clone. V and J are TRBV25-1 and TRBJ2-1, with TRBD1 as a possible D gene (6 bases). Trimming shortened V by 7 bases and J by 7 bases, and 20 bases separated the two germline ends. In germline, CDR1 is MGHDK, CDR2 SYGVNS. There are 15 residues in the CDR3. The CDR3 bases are TGTGCCAGCACCCCACCGGACAGTCCTGGGAATGAGCAGTTCTTC. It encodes CASTPPDSPGNEQFF.